These 30 T cell receptor beta chains were sequenced from one sample in a study of early T cells in non-severe SARS-CoV-2 infection. MiXCR, applied by TCRdb to the 5' RACE reads, yields one record per CDR3 protein. The sample carries around 50,000 distinct CDR3 sequences, 4% to 5% recorded once. The sample was whole blood. These receptor sequences come from an adult who was a healthcare worker with PCR-confirmed SARS-CoV-2 infection or an uninfected control (not recorded which).

In its sample, this clonotype was seen many times. J is TRBJ2-1 and V is TRBV29-1; D is perhaps TRBD1 (5 bases). Between the trimmed V and J ends, which lost 5 bases and 9 bases, there was a span of 20 bases. This CDR3 spans 14 amino acids. The germline V gene encodes CDR1 SQVTM and CDR2 ANQGSEA. The CDR3 loop is CSVQSRVGSGEQFF. DNA for the CDR3: TGCAGCGTTCAGTCCAGGGTGGGTTCTGGTGAGCAGTTCTTC.

This clonotype was recorded at least ten times. The J gene is TRBJ2-1, the V gene TRBV18; TRBD2 is a possible D gene (5 bases). The germline V gene has CDR1 KGHSH and CDR2 LQKENI. V dropped 0 bases and J dropped 8 bases, with 11 bases sitting between them. The CDR3 runs to 14 residues. CDR3 protein: CASSPPTRNDEQFF. The CDR3 DNA reads TGTGCCAGCTCACCACCTACTAGGAACGATGAGCAGTTCTTC.

This clonotype was seen many times. The J gene is TRBJ2-1, the V gene TRBV7-9; 10 positions match TRBD2. Germline assignment: CDR1 SEHNR and CDR2 FQNEAQ (reference sequence). The CDR3 is made up of 15 amino acids. V lost 5 bases and J lost 4; bases outside the gene matches: 5. The CDR3 region has the DNA TGTGCCAGCAGCATAATAGCGGGGGGATACAATGAGCAGTTCTTC. Translated, it gives CASSIIAGGYNEQFF. The variable domain in full, completed from reference TRBV7-9 and TRBJ2-1, reads DTGVSQNPRHKITKRGQNVTFRCDPISEHNRLYWYRQTLGQGPEFLTYFQNEAQLEKSRLLSDRFSAERPKGSFSTLEIQRTEQGDSAMYLCASSIIAGGYNEQFFGPGTRLTVL.

This clonotype has ten or more counts. The chain employs TRBV21-1 and TRBJ2-3; the table gives TRBD1 as D, unverified against the DNA. TRBV21-1 is annotated as a pseudogene. This CDR3 has 17 residues. DNA for the CDR3: TGTGCCGGGTGGCCCCCGCAGGGACTGCCTAGCACAGATACGCAGTATTTT. Its protein product is CAGWPPQGLPSTDTQYF.

Many counts were recorded for this clonotype. The chain combines TRBV7-2 with TRBJ2-5; D perhaps matches TRBD2 (6 bases). The germline V gene encodes CDR1 SGHTA and CDR2 FQGNSA. The CDR3 consists of 16 residues. Trimming pared 5 bases from V and 1 base from J, leaving 17 bases between. CDR3 residues: CASSPGGGPLQETQYF. The DNA of the CDR3 is TGTGCCAGCAGCCCCGGCGGAGGGCCGCTCCAAGAGACCCAGTACTTC. The whole variable domain, filled in from reference TRBV7-2 and TRBJ2-5, reads GAGVSQSPSNKVTEKGKDVELRCDPISGHTALYWYRQSLGQGLEFLIYFQGNSAPDKSGLPSDRFSAERTGGSVSTLTIQRTQQEDSAVYLCASSPGGGPLQETQYFGPGTRLLVL.

The rearrangement uses TRBV5-1 and TRBJ2-5, with D hard to call. The CDR3 sequence is 14 residues long. In germline, CDR1 is SGHRS, CDR2 YFSETQ. V was cut by 0 bases and J by 2 bases, with 8 bases left in between. CDR3 in amino acids: CASSLGHPQETQYF. The CDR3 bases are TGCGCCAGCAGCTTGGGACACCCGCAAGAGACCCAGTACTTC. Variable domain in full (rest from reference TRBV5-1 and TRBJ2-5): KAGVTQTPRYLIKTRGQQVTLSCSPISGHRSVSWYQQTPGQGLQFLFEYFSETQRNKGNFPGRFSGRQFSNSRSEMNVSTLELGDSALYLCASSLGHPQETQYFGPGTRLLVL.

This clonotype was seen at least ten times. The gene calls are TRBV9 and TRBJ1-5; no reliable D call. The CDR3 is 14 amino acids. V lost 5 bases and J 2 bases, leaving 11 bases between the germline ends. Per the germline V gene, CDR1 is SGDLS and CDR2 is YYNGEE. The CDR3 region is CASSASGGNQPQHF. The DNA of the CDR3 is TGTGCCAGCAGTGCTTCGGGAGGCAATCAGCCCCAGCATTTT.

This clonotype was counted ten times or more. This chain connects TRBV19 to TRBJ1-5; D perhaps matches TRBD1 (6 bases). The germline V gene has CDR1 LNHDA and CDR2 SQIVND (reference sequence). V was trimmed by 7 bases and J by 7 bases, leaving 20 bases between them. This CDR3 has 15 amino acids. CDR3: CASISTGGRPQPQHF. As DNA, the CDR3 is TGTGCCAGTATAAGTACCGGGGGGCGCCCCCAGCCCCAGCATTTT.

The sample holds many counts of this clonotype. The rearrangement links TRBV11-2 to TRBJ1-3; D is undetermined. V gave up 6 bases and J gave up 4 bases, with 13 bases separating them. CDR3 length: 14 amino acids. The germline V gene encodes CDR1 SGHAT and CDR2 FQNNGV. CDR3 nucleotide sequence: TGTGCCAGCAGTCTAGTGGCAGTGGGAAACACCATATATTTT. It codes for CASSLVAVGNTIYF.

The chain joins TRBV7-2 to TRBJ1-2, with 7 nucleotides matching TRBD1. The CDR3 length is 15 residues. Germline V lookup: CDR1 SGHTA, CDR2 FQGNSA. Trimming at V came to 3 bases and at J to 1 base, leaving 5 bases not matched to a gene. The CDR3 region is CASSFPGGRNYGYTF. DNA of the CDR3: TGTGCCAGCAGCTTCCCAGGGGGACGTAACTATGGCTACACCTTC.

This clonotype showed up many times. This chain joins TRBV12-3 or TRBV12-4 and TRBJ2-1; a weak D match, TRBD1 (5 bases). This CDR3 is built from 14 residues. The chain's CDR3 is CACKASTQTVQQFF. As DNA, the CDR3 is TGTGCTTGCAAAGCCAGCACTCAGACAGTACAGCAGTTCTTC.

This clonotype has a count of ten or more. V is TRBV10-3 and J is TRBJ2-5, with 8 bases that match TRBD1. The length of the CDR3 is 16 residues. Germline V CDR1 and CDR2: ENHRY, SYGVKD. V lost 6 bases to trimming and J lost 1 base; unmatched junction nucleotides: 10. The CDR3 DNA is TGTGCCATCAGCCCGGGACAGGTTCCATCCCAAGAGACCCAGTACTTC. Its translation: CAISPGQVPSQETQYF.

This clonotype showed up many times. The chain uses TRBV18 and TRBJ1-1; TRBD1 might be the D (5 bases). Germline loops: CDR1 KGHSH, CDR2 LQKENI. V was trimmed by 3 bases and J by 1 base, leaving 15 bases between them. This CDR3 region has 16 residues. The CDR3: CASSPNPGWQNTEAFF. CDR3 nucleotide sequence: TGTGCCAGCTCACCTAACCCAGGGTGGCAGAACACTGAAGCTTTCTTT.

This clonotype came up many times. This sequence joins TRBV11-2 and TRBJ2-3; no clear D. CDR1 SGHAT and CDR2 FQNNGV come from the germline V gene. CDR3 size: 12 residues. V gave up 1 base and J gave up 3 bases, with 2 bases separating them. The CDR3 loop is CASSLVTDTQYF. CDR3 nucleotide sequence: TGTGCCAGCAGCTTAGTTACAGATACGCAGTATTTT.

This clonotype came up many times. The DNA for the CDR3 is TGTGCCAGCAGCTTCCCTACAGGCAATAACTATGGCTACACCTTC. The encoded protein is CASSFPTGNNYGYTF. J is TRBJ1-2 and V is TRBV5-6; tentatively, D is TRBD1 (5 bases). The CDR3 contains 15 residues. The germline gives CDR1 SGHDT, CDR2 YYEEEE. Between the trimmed V and J ends, which lost 2 bases and 1 base, there was a span of 12 bases.

This clonotype was detected many times. The CDR3 DNA reads TGTGCCAGCAGCTTGGAGGGGACGTCGGCCACTGAAGCTTTCTTT. Protein sequence: CASSLEGTSATEAFF. The rearrangement uses TRBV5-4 and TRBJ1-1; a weak D match, TRBD1 (5 bases). The CDR3 totals 15 residues. Trimming shortened V by 0 bases and J by 4 bases, and 13 bases separated the two germline ends. Germline V gene sequence: CDR1 SGHNT, CDR2 YYREEE (reference sequence).

The rearrangement uses TRBV20-1 and TRBJ1-5; the match to TRBD1 covers 7 bases. The CDR3 sequence is 16 residues long. The germline V gene encodes CDR1 DFQATT and CDR2 SNEGSKA (reference sequence). Germline trimming cut 1 base from V and 3 bases from J; bases unmatched to any gene: 9. The CDR3 sequence is CSARARYRGINQPQHF. As DNA, the CDR3 is TGCAGTGCTAGAGCAAGATACAGGGGCATCAATCAGCCCCAGCATTTT.

This clonotype showed up many times. The genes are TRBV7-2 and TRBJ2-7; 12 bases agree with TRBD2. CDR3 length: 15 amino acids. Per germline, CDR1 SGHTA and CDR2 FQGNSA. Germline trimming cut 7 bases from V and 8 bases from J; bases unmatched to any gene: 12. CDR3 amino acids: CASNTQPLAGGQQYF. In nucleotides, the CDR3 is TGTGCCAGCAACACCCAGCCACTAGCGGGAGGCCAGCAGTACTTC.

This clonotype was observed many times. The chain recombines TRBV7-2 with TRBJ2-7; 10 bases are a match to TRBD1. Germline values: CDR1 SGHTA, CDR2 FQGNSA. J gave up 7 bases and V 4 bases, and 7 bases lay outside the gene matches. The CDR3 runs 14 residues. The CDR3 protein is CASSSRDRGEEQYF. In DNA form, the CDR3 reads TGTGCCAGCAGCTCCCGGGACAGGGGAGAGGAGCAGTACTTC.

This chain links TRBV6-6 with TRBJ2-1; tentatively, D is TRBD2 (6 bases). V lost 2 bases to trimming and J lost 0 bases, with 11 bases between them. Germline lookup yields CDR1 MNHNY and CDR2 SVGAGI (reference sequence). The CDR3 consists of 16 residues. CDR3 amino acids: CASSYDGGSSYNEQFF. The CDR3 DNA reads as TGTGCCAGCAGTTACGACGGGGGTTCCTCCTACAATGAGCAGTTCTTC.

CDR3 region: CASSFGTRWPQHF. Here the CDR3 DNA reads TGTGCCAGCAGTTTCGGAACGAGGTGGCCCCAGCATTTT. J is TRBJ1-5 and V is TRBV27; D gene ambiguous. This CDR3 region has 13 residues. The V end lost 3 bases, the J end lost 9 bases, and 12 bases lay between the germline ends. Germline CDR1 MNHEY, CDR2 SMNVEV (reference sequence).

This clonotype was seen many times. The chain couples TRBV10-2 to TRBJ2-1; D might be TRBD2 (5 bases). In germline, CDR1 is WSHSY, CDR2 SAAADI. The CDR3 consists of 14 residues. V lost 10 bases and J lost 5, with 18 bases in between. The CDR3 loop is CATGAEQIHNEQFF. CDR3 nucleotide sequence: TGCGCCACCGGAGCGGAGCAAATCCACAATGAGCAGTTCTTC.

In its sample, this clonotype was seen many times. The chain uses TRBV9 and TRBJ2-7; D gene unclear. Trimming took 0 bases from V and 2 from J, leaving 9 bases between them. The CDR3 has 14 amino acids. The germline gives CDR1 SGDLS, CDR2 YYNGEE. For the CDR3, the DNA is TGTGCCAGCAGCGTAGGTCCAGATCCCTACGAGCAGTACTTC. Its translation is CASSVGPDPYEQYF.

This clonotype was seen repeatedly, ten times or more. The rearrangement links TRBV7-2 to TRBJ2-3; D gene uncertain. Trimming stripped 3 bases from V and 2 bases from J, with 6 bases between. This CDR3 comprises 13 residues. The germline V gene has CDR1 SGHTA and CDR2 FQGNSA. CDR3 sequence: CASSFTYTDTQYF. Written as DNA, the CDR3 is TGTGCCAGCAGCTTCACGTACACAGATACGCAGTATTTT.

This clonotype occurred many times. J is TRBJ2-1 and V is TRBV7-6; D not certain. Germline CDR1 SGHVS, CDR2 FNYEAQ. The CDR3 extends over 15 amino acids. V was pared by 7 bases and J by 6 bases, with 19 bases between. As DNA, the CDR3 is TGTGCCAGCATCCCCCAGGCATATTCGGGCAATGAGCAGTTCTTC. This translates into CASIPQAYSGNEQFF.

The rearrangement links TRBV5-4 to TRBJ2-2; TRBD1 aligns across 8 bases. The CDR3 is 16 amino acids. J gave up 1 base and V 4 bases, and 6 bases lay outside the gene matches. Germline values: CDR1 SGHNT, CDR2 YYREEE (reference sequence). The CDR3 spells CASSPWTGRNTGELFF. CDR3 in DNA: TGTGCCAGCAGCCCTTGGACAGGGAGGAACACCGGGGAGCTGTTTTTT.

This rearrangement joins TRBV19 to TRBJ2-7; D may be TRBD2 (5 bases). This CDR3 spans 11 amino acids. Per the germline V gene, CDR1 is LNHDA and CDR2 is SQIVND (reference sequence). Trimming stripped 5 bases from V and 7 bases from J, with 9 bases between. The CDR3 loop is CASSQTGEQYF. The CDR3, as DNA: TGTGCCAGTAGTCAAACGGGAGAGCAGTACTTC.

This clonotype was detected many times. V gene TRBV20-1 combines with J gene TRBJ1-6; 10 bases are shared with TRBD1. J lost 6 bases, V lost 1 base, and 12 bases had no gene match. Germline CDR1 reads DFQATT; CDR2 reads SNEGSKA (reference sequence). The CDR3 consists of 18 residues. The CDR3 reads CSARAPGQGLISNSPLHF. The DNA for the CDR3 is TGCAGTGCTAGAGCCCCGGGACAGGGGTTGATTAGTAATTCACCCCTCCACTTT.

In its sample, this clonotype was seen many times. The rearrangement links TRBV20-1 to TRBJ2-2, with TRBD1 matching over 9 bases. The V and J ends lost 3 bases and 6 bases, in that order; junction bases with no gene match: 5. The CDR3 length is 14 residues. Germline loops: CDR1 DFQATT, CDR2 SNEGSKA (reference sequence). DNA of the CDR3: TGCAGTGCTAGTCGTGGACAGGGGCCCGGGGAGCTGTTTTTT. Protein: CSASRGQGPGELFF.

This clonotype was seen repeatedly, ten times or more. The chain carries TRBV24-1 and TRBJ2-2, with D maybe TRBD1 (6 bases). The germline V gene encodes CDR1 KGHDR and CDR2 SFDVKD. CDR3 length: 17 residues. Deletions cut 4 bases from V and 0 bases from J, with 14 bases between. CDR3 in DNA: TGTGCCACCAGTGACATGAGCAGGGGCCCGAACACCGGGGAGCTGTTTTTT. It codes for CATSDMSRGPNTGELFF.